The 11 T cell receptor beta chains listed next were all sequenced from one sample in a study of blood T cell repertoires in COVID-19. The table came from immunoSEQ multiplex PCR; TCRdb's copy has only in-frame clones and leaves some out. The table has roughly 36,000 clones, 85% to 95% seen once; the top ten hold 35% to 50%. The specimen was peripheral blood. These receptors were collected from a man aged 60-69 years with active or convalescent COVID-19.

This sequence joins TRBV5-1 and TRBJ1-6; weak D call: TRBD1 (6 bases). Deletions cut 4 bases from V and 0 bases from J, with 11 bases between. This CDR3 is built from 16 residues. Germline CDR1 and CDR2: SGHRS and YFSETQ. The CDR3 loop reads CASSLTGFSYNSPLHF. The CDR3 nucleotides are TGCGCCAGCAGCCTGACAGGATTCTCCTATAATTCACCCCTCCACTTT. The entire variable domain, with the rest obtained from reference TRBV5-1 and TRBJ1-6, is as follows: KAGVTQTPRYLIKTRGQQVTLSCSPISGHRSVSWYQQTPGQGLQFLFEYFSETQRNKGNFPGRFSGRQFSNSRSEMNVSTLELGDSALYLCASSLTGFSYNSPLHFGNGTRLTVT.

The CDR3: CASSKRDSLAGNGYTF. The CDR3 nucleotides read TGTGCCAGCAGCAAGAGGGACAGCCTCGCTGGGAATGGCTACACCTTC. This sequence joins TRBV9 and TRBJ1-2; 7 positions agree with TRBD1. V dropped 4 bases and J dropped 6; count of bases not matched to a gene: 15. The CDR3 runs 16 residues. CDR1 is SGDLS, CDR2 YYNGEE, per germline.

Only one count was recorded for this clone. This CDR3 reads CASSQTGDNEQFF. The CDR3 DNA is TGTGCCAGCAGCCAGACAGGGGACAATGAGCAGTTCTTC. V gene TRBV3-1 (or the pseudogene TRBV3-2) combines with J gene TRBJ2-1; 8 bases match TRBD1. Per the germline V gene, CDR1 is LGHDT and CDR2 is YNNKEL (reference sequence). The CDR3 totals 13 residues. Trimming took 3 bases from V and 5 from J; bases not matched to a gene: 0.

Only one count was recorded for this clone. The chain carries TRBV11-3 and TRBJ2-5, with a weak D call TRBD2 (5 bases). CDR1 and CDR2 from the germline V gene are SGHNT and YENEEA. CDR3 length: 14 amino acids. V lost 5 bases and J lost 2, with 12 bases in between. DNA for the CDR3: TGTGCCAGCAGCCCCATTGGAGGTCAAGAGACCCAGTACTTC. Translating it yields CASSPIGGQETQYF.

The chain employs TRBV10-3 and TRBJ2-7; TRBD2 matches 7 bases. Germline V gene data show CDR1 as ENHRY and CDR2 as SYGVKD. This CDR3 contains 15 residues. The DNA of the CDR3 is TGTGCTGCGGGGGATGGGGACTTAACCTTCTACGAGCAGTACTTC. The encoded protein is CAAGDGDLTFYEQYF.

V and J are TRBV30 and TRBJ1-2; TRBD1 aligns across 12 bases. From germline, CDR1 is GTSNPN and CDR2 SVGIG (reference sequence). After removal of 0 bases from V and 4 bases from J, the junction contained 3 bases not matched to a gene. The CDR3 runs 15 residues. The CDR3 sequence is CAWSVWGQGAYGYTF. CDR3 sequence (DNA): TGTGCCTGGAGTGTATGGGGACAGGGGGCCTATGGCTACACCTTC. The variable domain in full, with the rest retrieved from reference TRBV30 and TRBJ1-2, is SQTIHQWPATLVQPVGSPLSLECTVEGTSNPNLYWYRQAAGRGLQLLFYSVGIGQISSEVPQNLSASRPQDRQFILSSKKLLLSDSGFYLCAWSVWGQGAYGYTFGSGTRLTVV.

The chain combines TRBV24-1 with TRBJ2-3; 12 nucleotides line up with TRBD2. Trimming removed 2 bases from V and 5 bases from J; junction bases left unmatched: 1. The length of the CDR3 is 15 residues. Germline CDR1 KGHDR, CDR2 SFDVKD. Here the CDR3 reads CATSDSSGRGDTQYF. DNA of the CDR3: TGTGCCACCAGTGATTCTAGCGGGAGGGGAGATACGCAGTATTTT.

A single count supports this clone. V gene TRBV2 combines with J gene TRBJ2-7; D is uncertain. V gave up 4 bases and J gave up 6 bases, with 13 bases separating them. Germline CDR1 SNHLY, CDR2 FYNNEI. CDR3 size: 13 residues. CDR3 sequence (DNA): TGTGCCAGCAGTGTCCTGTCCCCTCCCGAGCAGTACTTC. Amino acid sequence: CASSVLSPPEQYF.

The chain links TRBV5-1 to TRBJ1-1; D not certain. Germline V lookup: CDR1 SGHRS, CDR2 YFSETQ. Trimming stripped 0 bases from V and 5 bases from J, with 11 bases between. The CDR3 loop spans 14 amino acids. CDR3: CASSLENAETEAFF. The CDR3, as DNA: TGCGCCAGCAGCTTGGAGAACGCGGAGACTGAAGCTTTCTTT.

The rearrangement links TRBV19 to TRBJ1-5; possible D gene TRBD1, 5 bases. There are 15 residues in the CDR3. Per the germline V gene, CDR1 is LNHDA and CDR2 is SQIVND (reference sequence). Trimming cost V 6 bases and J 3 bases, with 15 bases left between them. CDR3 loop: CASSKRGLDNQPQHF. In nucleotides, the CDR3 is TGTGCCAGTAGCAAAAGGGGTTTAGACAATCAGCCCCAGCATTTT. Full variable domain (rest looked up from reference TRBV19 and TRBJ1-5): DGGITQSPKYLFRKEGQNVTLSCEQNLNHDAMYWYRQDPGQGLRLIYYSQIVNDFQKGDIAEGYSVSREKKESFPLTVTSAQKNPTAFYLCASSKRGLDNQPQHFGDGTRLSIL.

This clone has only one observation. The V and J genes are TRBV7-2 and TRBJ2-7; 9 positions match TRBD1. The V gene's germline CDR1 is SGHTA and CDR2 FQGNSA. V trimming: 2 bases; J trimming: 3 bases; junction bases outside the gene matches: 8. The CDR3 loop spans 16 amino acids. CDR3 sequence (DNA): TGTGCCAGCAGCTTAAAACAGGGGGCCTCCTTCTACGAGCAGTACTTC. Translating gives CASSLKQGASFYEQYF. The entire variable domain, with the rest obtained from reference TRBV7-2 and TRBJ2-7, is as follows: GAGVSQSPSNKVTEKGKDVELRCDPISGHTALYWYRQSLGQGLEFLIYFQGNSAPDKSGLPSDRFSAERTGGSVSTLTIQRTQQEDSAVYLCASSLKQGASFYEQYFGPGTRLTVT.